This T cell receptor beta chain is from a study of T-cell reconstitution after alpha-beta-depleted transplantation in children. Study-wide findings and caveats: Expanded clones from the graft, numbering several hundred, reportedly supplied alpha-beta T cells about two months after transplant.

Preparation of the TCRbeta library was carried out with unique molecular identifiers. TCRdb passed the PCR reads through MiXCR, listing each CDR3 protein once. Found here are around 300,000 distinct CDR3 sequences, 11% of them singletons; the top ten hold about a quarter. In this sample, this clonotype turned up many times. Its antigen is currently unknown. This CDR3 has 16 residues. V lost 0 bases and J lost 4, with 18 bases in between. CDR1 and CDR2 from the germline V gene are DFQATT and SNEGSKA (reference sequence). The V gene is TRBV20-1, the J gene TRBJ2-5; D possibly corresponds to TRBD2 (5 bases). The sequencing used peripheral blood, collected 180 days after TCRalphabeta/CD19-depleted stem cell transplant. The clonotype was recovered from a male patient between 2 and 15 years old who had a stem cell transplant for chronic granulomatous disease, so the T cells may come from the graft donor. CDR3 nucleotide sequence: TGCAGTGCTAGAGATACTAGTCAGGTTTTGAGAGAGACCCAGTACTTC. Translating gives CSARDTSQVLRETQYF.